Each of the 14 T cell receptor beta chains below was sequenced from the same sample in a study of T cell responses to AZD1222 COVID-19 vaccine. The protocol was immunoSEQ multiplex PCR, while the TCRdb copy is restricted to in-frame clones and leaves out a portion. The table includes around 83,000 clones, 90% detected once. Material: peripheral blood, obtained 28 days after the second AZD1222 dose. The receptors stem from an adult who received the AZD1222 COVID-19 vaccine.

The chain joins TRBV7-9 to TRBJ1-4; no clear D. Trimming cost V 2 bases and J 3 bases, with 10 bases left between them. The CDR3 sequence is 15 residues long. Germline assignment: CDR1 SEHNR and CDR2 FQNEAQ (reference sequence). The CDR3 sequence: CASSLNGVSNEKLFF. The CDR3 bases are TGTGCCAGCAGCTTAAATGGGGTGTCTAATGAAAAACTGTTTTTT. Combining the CDR3 with reference TRBV7-9 and TRBJ1-4 gives the whole variable domain DTGVSQNPRHKITKRGQNVTFRCDPISEHNRLYWYRQTLGQGPEFLTYFQNEAQLEKSRLLSDRFSAERPKGSFSTLEIQRTEQGDSAMYLCASSLNGVSNEKLFFGSGTQLSVL.

The chain links TRBV6-1 to TRBJ2-2, with 11 nucleotides matching TRBD2. Trimming cost V 4 bases and J 5 bases; bases outside gene matches: 9. The CDR3 length is 17 residues. Germline CDR1 and CDR2: MNHNS and SASEGT. The CDR3 loop is CASSVLAGVRGTGELFF. Here the CDR3 DNA reads TGTGCCAGCAGTGTACTAGCGGGGGTCCGTGGAACCGGGGAGCTGTTTTTT.

The V gene is TRBV3-1 (or the pseudogene TRBV3-2), the J gene TRBJ2-1, with 7 bases matching TRBD2. The J segment lost 2 bases and the V segment lost 0 bases, leaving 1 base of the junction unmatched. This CDR3 has 15 amino acids. The germline V gene encodes CDR1 LGHDT and CDR2 YNNKEL (reference sequence). CDR3 sequence (DNA): TGTGCCAGCAGCCAAGAAGCGGGGCCCTACAATGAGCAGTTCTTC. Its protein is CASSQEAGPYNEQFF.

The DNA of the CDR3 is TGTGCCAGCCAGGGGAATTCACCCCTCCACTTT. It encodes CASQGNSPLHF. This chain joins TRBV28 and TRBJ1-6; possibly TRBD1 for D (6 bases). V was pared by 8 bases and J by 7 bases, with 6 bases between. Per the germline V gene, CDR1 is MDHEN and CDR2 is SYDVKM. The CDR3 totals 11 residues.

The chain links TRBV7-9 to TRBJ2-7, with TRBD1 matching over 8 bases. The CDR3 is 14 residues long. Unmatched junction bases numbered 0, after V lost 1 base and J lost 1 base. CDR1 and CDR2 (germline): SEHNR, FQNEAQ (reference sequence). The CDR3 region has the DNA TGTGCCAGCAGCTTAGGGACAGGGTCCTACGAGCAGTACTTC. Its protein product is CASSLGTGSYEQYF.

The chain employs TRBV2 and TRBJ2-3; maybe TRBD1 (6 bases). Germline assignment: CDR1 SNHLY and CDR2 FYNNEI. This CDR3 spans 13 amino acids. V lost 8 bases and J lost 14, with 23 bases in between. CDR3: CASRSLQGPRGYF. As DNA, the CDR3 is TGTGCCAGCCGCTCACTACAGGGCCCCAGAGGGTATTTT.

V usage is TRBV5-1 and J usage is TRBJ2-5; 7 bases are shared with TRBD1. CDR3 length equals 13 residues. Germline V gives CDR1 SGHRS, CDR2 YFSETQ. J was trimmed by 9 bases and V by 0 bases; bases with no gene match: 5. DNA of the CDR3: TGCGCCAGCAGCTTGGGACAGGGAATCGCCCAGTACTTC. Its protein product is CASSLGQGIAQYF.

The chain is built from TRBV18 and TRBJ1-1; 8 nucleotides line up with TRBD1. CDR1 and CDR2 (germline): KGHSH, LQKENI. V shed 6 bases, J shed 1 base, and the junction held 10 bases outside the gene matches. The length of the CDR3 is 16 residues. CDR3 amino acids: CASSPGLTGANTEAFF. The CDR3 region has the DNA TGTGCCAGCTCCCCTGGGTTGACAGGGGCGAACACTGAAGCTTTCTTT. Drawing the rest from reference TRBV18 and TRBJ1-1, the complete variable domain is NAGVMQNPRHLVRRRGQEARLRCSPMKGHSHVYWYRQLPEEGLKFMVYLQKENIIDESGMPKERFSAEFPKEGPSILRIQQVVRGDSAAYFCASSPGLTGANTEAFFGQGTRLTVV.

A single count supports this clone. The V gene is TRBV19, the J gene TRBJ1-1; unclear D gene. Deletions cut 0 bases from V and 0 bases from J, with 8 bases between. The CDR3 totals 15 residues. Germline-derived CDR1 and CDR2 are LNHDA and SQIVND (reference sequence). The CDR3 region has the DNA TGTGCCAGTAGTATAGATCCCCGGATGAACACTGAAGCTTTCTTT. This codes for CASSIDPRMNTEAFF.

The CDR3 sequence is CSVTLLGGGNQPQHF. CDR3 nucleotides: TGCAGCGTAACACTACTCGGGGGGGGCAATCAGCCCCAGCATTTT. The rearrangement uses TRBV29-1 and TRBJ1-5; maybe TRBD1 (5 bases). The length of the CDR3 is 15 residues. Germline values: CDR1 SQVTM, CDR2 ANQGSEA. V lost 6 bases and J 2 bases, leaving 17 bases between the germline ends.

This rearrangement joins TRBV6-5 to TRBJ1-1; 9 bases agree with TRBD1. The CDR3 has 15 residues. Per the germline V gene, CDR1 is MNHEY and CDR2 is SVGAGI. The junction had 8 bases not matched to a gene; V was cut back by 5 bases and J by 4 bases. The CDR3 sequence is CASSTSQGAVTEAFF. CDR3 nucleotide sequence: TGTGCCAGCAGTACGTCACAGGGGGCGGTCACTGAAGCTTTCTTT.

This sequence joins TRBV5-1 and TRBJ1-4, with 12 bases fitting TRBD1. Germline trimming cut 4 bases from V and 8 bases from J; bases unmatched to any gene: 9. The length of the CDR3 is 16 residues. Germline CDR1 and CDR2: SGHRS and YFSETQ. CDR3 region: CASSAGTGGAGEKLFF. The DNA for the CDR3 is TGCGCCAGCAGCGCTGGGACAGGGGGCGCCGGGGAAAAACTGTTTTTT. Combining the CDR3 with reference TRBV5-1 and TRBJ1-4 gives the whole variable domain KAGVTQTPRYLIKTRGQQVTLSCSPISGHRSVSWYQQTPGQGLQFLFEYFSETQRNKGNFPGRFSGRQFSNSRSEMNVSTLELGDSALYLCASSAGTGGAGEKLFFGSGTQLSVL.

The rearrangement joins TRBV28 to TRBJ1-2; D is unclear. Trimming pared 5 bases from V and 5 bases from J, leaving 9 bases between. From germline, CDR1 is MDHEN and CDR2 SYDVKM. The length of the CDR3 is 12 residues. DNA for the CDR3: TGTGCCAGCAGTCCGGCCTTTTATGGCTACACCTTC. Translated, it gives CASSPAFYGYTF.

Concerning this clone itself: At one boundary the junction diverges from the germline segment, which might be a read error. The chain couples TRBV7-7 to TRBJ2-2, with a possible D match to TRBD2 (6 bases). The CDR3 runs to 14 residues. In germline, CDR1 is SSHAT, CDR2 FNYEAQ (reference sequence). CDR3 nucleotides: TGTGCTAGCAGCTTACGGCGGGGACCCGGGGAGCTGTTTTTT. Its translation is CASSLRRGPGELFF.